The 12 T cell receptor beta chains given below trace back to one sample, sequenced in a study of human T cells and chemical hapten exposure. TCRdb reprocessed the RACE reads via MiXCR and lists one record per CDR3 protein. The sample includes about 290,000 distinct CDR3 sequences, 7.7% of them seen just once. The time point was: pre-sensitization, week 0. Stated treatment: therapeutic diphenylcyclopropenone sensitization with weekly scalp DPC. This sample comprised whole blood, obtained in connection with sensitization to the hapten diphenylcyclopropenone (DPC). Source of these receptors: a young man with alopecia areata. Some clones in this sample may be carry-over from other donors' samples.

This clonotype has ten or more counts. V gene TRBV20-1 combines with J gene TRBJ1-2; a possible D gene is TRBD1 (5 bases). The V gene lost 3 bases and the J gene lost 6 bases, with 11 bases spanning the gap. The germline V gene encodes CDR1 DFQATT and CDR2 SNEGSKA (reference sequence). The CDR3 loop spans 12 amino acids. The CDR3 sequence is CSARGTYHGYTF. The CDR3 DNA reads TGCAGTGCTAGGGGGACCTACCATGGCTACACCTTC.

This rearrangement joins TRBV6-1 to TRBJ2-7; 7 bases are shared with TRBD1. This CDR3 is 13 amino acids long. CDR1 and CDR2 from the germline V gene are MNHNS and SASEGT. After removal of 8 bases from V and 3 bases from J, the junction contained 7 bases not matched to a gene. The CDR3 DNA follows: TGTGCCAGCGGGGACAGTTTCTTCTACGAGCAGTACGTC. This sequence encodes CASGDSFFYEQYV.

This clonotype was found a few times. The rearrangement joins TRBV3-1 to TRBJ1-5; D is uncertain. V was shortened by 1 base and J by 0 bases, with 4 bases between the two germline ends. This CDR3 has 14 amino acids. CDR1 LGHDT and CDR2 YNNKEL come from the germline V gene (reference sequence). CDR3 in DNA: TGTGCCAGCAGCCAAGCCCTTAGCAATCAGCCCCAGCATTTT. It is translated as CASSQALSNQPQHF.

J is TRBJ1-5 and V is TRBV28; D call uncertain. Germline V gene sequence: CDR1 MDHEN, CDR2 SYDVKM. The CDR3 extends over 12 amino acids. Trimming shortened V by 7 bases and J by 2 bases, and 6 bases separated the two germline ends. The CDR3 spells CASNNRNQPQHF. Here the CDR3 DNA reads TGTGCCAGCAATAATCGCAATCAGCCCCAGCATTTT.

This clonotype was picked up a small number of times. The chain combines TRBV21-1 with TRBJ2-1; the table assigns TRBD1, which was not confirmed against the DNA. TRBV21-1 counts as a pseudogene. CDR3 length equals 13 residues. The CDR3 DNA follows: TGTGCCAGCGGGACAGAAGCCTACAATGAGCAGTTCTTC. Encoded protein: CASGTEAYNEQFF.

This clonotype turned up a few times. The chain has TRBV6-1 and TRBJ2-7; 7 bases are shared with TRBD1. The germline CDR1 and CDR2 sequences are MNHNS and SASEGT. The CDR3 has 13 residues. The ends lost 7 bases at V and 5 bases at J; junction bases unmatched: 8. CDR3 loop: CASNRQGEDEQYF. The CDR3 nucleotides read TGTGCCAGCAATCGACAGGGCGAGGACGAGCAGTACTTC.

This clonotype was seen only a few times. The chain links TRBV12-5 to TRBJ2-3; TRBD2 matches at 11 bases. The CDR3 length is 16 residues. The V segment lost 5 bases and the J segment 8 bases; nucleotides outside the gene matches: 12. The germline V gene has CDR1 LGHNT and CDR2 FRNRAP. The CDR3, as DNA: TGTGCTAGTGGTAATAGCGGGGGGGCCTCGCGCGGTACGCAGTATTTT. This gives the protein CASGNSGGASRGTQYF. The full variable domain, rest sourced from reference TRBV12-5 and TRBJ2-3, is DARVTQTPRHKVTEMGQEVTMRCQPILGHNTVFWYRQTMMQGLELLAYFRNRAPLDDSGMPKDRFSAEMPDATLATLKIQPSEPRDSAVYFCASGNSGGASRGTQYFGPGTRLTVL.

V usage is TRBV6-2 or TRBV6-3 and J usage is TRBJ1-4; unclear D gene. Trimming shortened V by 7 bases and J by 4 bases, and 16 bases separated the two germline ends. The CDR3 sequence is 15 residues long. Germline V gene lookup returns CDR1 MNHEY and CDR2 SVGEGT. Here the CDR3 DNA reads TGTGCCAGCACCGCAATCAGGATGCGTAATGAAAAACTGTTTTTT. This sequence encodes CASTAIRMRNEKLFF.

The V call is TRBV15, the J call TRBJ2-2, with TRBD2 as a possible D gene (5 bases). Trimming removed 6 bases at V and 7 bases at J, with 12 bases between. CDR1 LNHNV and CDR2 YYDKDF come from the germline V gene (reference sequence). The CDR3 is 13 amino acids. The CDR3 reads CATSLSRVGELFF. CDR3 in DNA: TGTGCCACCAGTCTCTCGCGGGTCGGGGAGCTGTTTTTT.

This clonotype appeared a few times. The chain joins TRBV5-1 to TRBJ2-2; D remains ambiguous. Trimming cost V 5 bases and J 1 base, with 6 bases left between them. Germline lookup yields CDR1 SGHRS and CDR2 YFSETQ. The CDR3 totals 13 residues. The CDR3 DNA follows: TGCGCCAGCAGATCTGGGAACACCGGGGAGCTGTTTTTT. It translates to CASRSGNTGELFF. Supplemented by reference TRBV5-1 and TRBJ2-2, the full variable domain reads KAGVTQTPRYLIKTRGQQVTLSCSPISGHRSVSWYQQTPGQGLQFLFEYFSETQRNKGNFPGRFSGRQFSNSRSEMNVSTLELGDSALYLCASRSGNTGELFFGEGSRLTVL.

The CDR3 nucleotides are TGTGCCAGCAGCCAGACGACAGGTAGCGGCAAAAACATTCAGTACTTC. This encodes CASSQTTGSGKNIQYF. The rearrangement joins TRBV3-1 to TRBJ2-4; D is possibly TRBD1 or TRBD2 (6 bases each). The CDR3 has 16 amino acids. Trimming removed 3 bases at V and 3 bases at J, with 15 bases between. Per germline, CDR1 LGHDT and CDR2 YNNKEL (reference sequence).

This clonotype came up a few times. V is TRBV2 and J is TRBJ2-4; perhaps TRBD2 as D (6 bases). The V end lost 6 bases, the J end lost 0 bases, and 9 bases lay between the germline ends. The CDR3 contains 14 residues. Germline V gene sequence: CDR1 SNHLY, CDR2 FYNNEI. The CDR3, as DNA: TGTGCCAGCAGACGGGACTTAGCCAAAAACATTCAGTACTTC. Encoded protein: CASRRDLAKNIQYF.